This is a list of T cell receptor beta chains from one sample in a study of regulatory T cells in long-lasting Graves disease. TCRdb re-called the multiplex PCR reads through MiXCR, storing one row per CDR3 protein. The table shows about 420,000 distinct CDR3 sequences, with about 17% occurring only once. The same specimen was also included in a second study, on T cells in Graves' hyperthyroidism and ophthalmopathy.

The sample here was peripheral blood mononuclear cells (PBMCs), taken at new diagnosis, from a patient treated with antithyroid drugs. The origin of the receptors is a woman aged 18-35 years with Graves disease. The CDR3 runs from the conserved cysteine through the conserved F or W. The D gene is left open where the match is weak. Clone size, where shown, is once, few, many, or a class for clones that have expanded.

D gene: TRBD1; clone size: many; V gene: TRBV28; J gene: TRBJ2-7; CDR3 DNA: TGTGCCAGCAGTGTAACCGGGACAGGGTCGAACGAGCAGTACTTC; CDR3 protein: CASSVTGTGSNEQYF
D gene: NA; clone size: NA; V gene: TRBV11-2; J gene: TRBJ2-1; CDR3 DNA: TGTGCCAGCAGCCCCGACGCCCACAATGAGCAGTTCTTC; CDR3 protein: CASSPDAHNEQFF
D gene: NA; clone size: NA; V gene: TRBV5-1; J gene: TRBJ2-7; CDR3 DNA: TGCGCCAGCAGCTTGGCCTTACTTGGGCCAGAAGGGCTAGAGCAGTACTTC; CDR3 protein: CASSLALLGPEGLEQYF
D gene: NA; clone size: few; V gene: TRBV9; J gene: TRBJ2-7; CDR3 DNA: TGTGCCAGCAGCGCCCGGGACACCCTTAGCTCCTACGAGCAGTACTTC; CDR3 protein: CASSARDTLSSYEQYF
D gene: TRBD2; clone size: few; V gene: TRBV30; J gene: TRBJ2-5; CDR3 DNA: TGTGCCTGGAGTGTAAGGACTAGCGGGATGCACGAGACCCAGTACTTC; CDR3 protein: CAWSVRTSGMHETQYF
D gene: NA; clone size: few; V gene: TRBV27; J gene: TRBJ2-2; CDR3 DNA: TGTGCCAGCACCCTTTTGAACACCGGGGAGCTGTTTTTT; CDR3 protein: CASTLLNTGELFF
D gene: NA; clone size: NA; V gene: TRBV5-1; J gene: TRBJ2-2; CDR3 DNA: TGCGCCAGCAGAGGACTTAATAGCGGCACCGGGGAGCTGTTTTTT; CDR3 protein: CASRGLNSGTGELFF
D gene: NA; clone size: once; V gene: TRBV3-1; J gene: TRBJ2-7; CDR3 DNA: TGTGCCAGCAGCCCCCACATGGTCACTAGGGCCTACGAGCAGTACTTC; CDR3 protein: CASSPHMVTRAYEQYF
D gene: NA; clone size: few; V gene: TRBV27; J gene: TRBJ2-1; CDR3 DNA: TGTGCCAGCAGTTCAGAATCCTACAATGAGCAGTTCTTC; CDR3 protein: CASSSESYNEQFF
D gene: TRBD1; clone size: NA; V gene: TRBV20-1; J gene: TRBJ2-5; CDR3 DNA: TGCAGTGCCCCAGGGACAGGGCAAGAGACCCAGTACTTC; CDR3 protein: CSAPGTGQETQYF
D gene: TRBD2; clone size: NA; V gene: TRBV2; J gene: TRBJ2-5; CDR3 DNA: TGTGCCAGCAGTGAAGGGACTAGCGGAGGGTGGCAGTACTTC; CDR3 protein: CASSEGTSGGWQYF
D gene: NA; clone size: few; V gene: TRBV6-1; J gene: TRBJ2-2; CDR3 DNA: TGTGCCAGCTCTCCATCGGCGAACACCGGGGAGCTGTTTTTT; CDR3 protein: CASSPSANTGELFF
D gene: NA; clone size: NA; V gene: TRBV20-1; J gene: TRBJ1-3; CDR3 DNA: TGCAGGAGACGCGGGCCGGGGCACGACGGAAACACCATATATTTT; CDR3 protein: CRRRGPGHDGNTIYF
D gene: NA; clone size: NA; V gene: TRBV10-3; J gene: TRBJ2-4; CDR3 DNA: TGTGCCATCAGTGACTCGGGGCTAAACATTCAGTACTTC; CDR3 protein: CAISDSGLNIQYF
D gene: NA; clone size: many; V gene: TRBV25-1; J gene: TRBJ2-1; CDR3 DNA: TGTGCCAGCAGTGATTTCACCCCTGCTCCGGGAAGGGCGGCCAATGAGCAGTTCTTC; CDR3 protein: CASSDFTPAPGRAANEQFF
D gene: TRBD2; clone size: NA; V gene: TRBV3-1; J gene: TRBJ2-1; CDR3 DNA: TGTGCCAGCAGCCAAGCAACCCCGACTAGCGGGAGCCTTTACAATGAGCAGTTCTTC; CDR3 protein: CASSQATPTSGSLYNEQFF
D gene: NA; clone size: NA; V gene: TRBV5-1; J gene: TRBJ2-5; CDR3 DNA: TGCGCCAGCGGGCGGGGACAAGAGACCCAGTACTTC; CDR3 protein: CASGRGQETQYF
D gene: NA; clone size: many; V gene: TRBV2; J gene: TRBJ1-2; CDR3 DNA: TGTGCCAGCAGTGAAGCGAGGGAGTCGGGCTACACCTTC; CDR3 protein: CASSEARESGYTF
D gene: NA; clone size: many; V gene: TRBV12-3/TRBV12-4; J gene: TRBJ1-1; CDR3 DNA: TGTGCCAGCAGCAGAATCAGGGGCCGGAACACTGAAGCTTTCTTT; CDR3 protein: CASSRIRGRNTEAFF